One sample yielded the 19 T cell receptor beta chains listed below, sequenced in a study of T cells in Graves' hyperthyroidism and ophthalmopathy. The TCR beta CDR3 regions underwent amplification using RNA transcripts as the source. HTBI primers drove first-round RT-PCR of the TCR CDR3. TCRdb re-called the multiplex PCR reads through MiXCR, storing one row per CDR3 protein. The table has about 480,000 distinct CDR3 sequences, approximately 24% seen once. Sample: blood. The receptors here all came from a woman aged 25 to 39 with Graves' ophthalmopathy.

This chain joins TRBV15 and TRBJ2-2; weak D call: TRBD1 (5 bases). The germline CDR1 and CDR2 sequences are LNHNV and YYDKDF (reference sequence). V was clipped by 1 base and J by 0 bases, with 6 bases between them. There are 15 residues in the CDR3. CDR3 residues: CATSRADTNTGELFF. The DNA for the CDR3 is TGTGCCACCAGCAGAGCGGACACGAACACCGGGGAGCTGTTTTTT.

Of note for this clonotype: Given a much more abundant clone one base away, this may be a read error. The V call is TRBV19, the J call TRBJ1-3; D possibly corresponds to TRBD1 (5 bases). This CDR3 region has 13 residues. CDR1 is LNHDA, CDR2 SQIVND, per germline (reference sequence). CDR3 region: CASSIGGAYTVYF. The CDR3 nucleotides are TGTGCCAGTAGTATCGGTGGGGCTTACACCGTATATTTT.

This clonotype showed up many times. The V and J genes are TRBV29-1 and TRBJ2-5; 8 nucleotides match TRBD2. This CDR3 spans 17 amino acids. With V trimmed by 8 bases and J by 2 bases, 19 bases remained unmatched. The germline V gene has CDR1 SQVTM and CDR2 ANQGSEA. Here the CDR3 reads CSLQEAGGGWLQETQYF. Written as DNA, the CDR3 is TGCAGCCTCCAGGAGGCTGGCGGGGGGTGGTTACAAGAGACCCAGTACTTC.

This rearrangement joins TRBV29-1 to TRBJ1-1, with 7 bases matching TRBD1. The V and J ends lost 4 bases and 6 bases, in that order; junction bases with no gene match: 5. Germline V gives CDR1 SQVTM, CDR2 ANQGSEA. This CDR3 is 12 amino acids long. CDR3 residues: CSVGDRNPEAFF. The CDR3 nucleotides are TGCAGCGTTGGGGACAGAAATCCTGAAGCTTTCTTT.

This clonotype occurred many times. One junction end does not reproduce the germline sequence, and a read error may be involved. V is TRBV7-2 and J is TRBJ1-1; D uncertain. CDR1 SGHTA and CDR2 FQGNSA come from the germline V gene. The CDR3 extends over 13 amino acids. The CDR3 DNA reads TGTGCCAGCAGCTTAACCGGAAACACTGAAGCTTGCTTT. Translation gives CASSLTGNTEACF.

The chain links TRBV6-1 to TRBJ1-2, with D perhaps matching TRBD1 (5 bases). Trimming pared 7 bases from V and 8 bases from J, leaving 17 bases between. CDR3 length equals 13 residues. Germline V gene lookup returns CDR1 MNHNS and CDR2 SASEGT. CDR3: CASTQREGDGYTF. CDR3 nucleotide sequence: TGTGCCAGCACCCAAAGAGAAGGGGACGGCTACACCTTC.

This chain uses TRBV2 with TRBJ1-2; TRBD1 matches at 7 bases. J lost 4 bases, V lost 7 bases, and 6 bases had no gene match. Looked up from germline, CDR1 is SNHLY and CDR2 is FYNNEI. The CDR3 is made up of 13 amino acids. The CDR3 bases are TGTGCCAGCACTTCCGGGACAGTCTATGGCTACACCTTC. This sequence encodes CASTSGTVYGYTF.

The table lists this clonotype with many counts. The chain recombines TRBV4-1 with TRBJ1-1; D may be TRBD1 (5 bases). The V end lost 4 bases, the J end lost 4 bases, and 16 bases lay between the germline ends. CDR1 and CDR2 (germline): MGHRA, YSYEKL. The CDR3 is made up of 15 amino acids. The CDR3, as DNA: TGCGCCAGCAGCCCCCCCGGGGCGCGGGGCACTGAAGCTTTCTTT. Its translation: CASSPPGARGTEAFF.

This clonotype was observed a few times. The CDR3 reads CASGWRETTEAFF. CDR3 bases: TGTGCCAGCGGCTGGAGGGAGACTACTGAAGCTTTCTTT. The chain is built from TRBV3-1 and TRBJ1-1; no firm D call. The ends were cut back, 8 bases at V and 5 bases at J, with 15 bases in the middle. In germline, CDR1 is LGHDT, CDR2 YNNKEL (reference sequence). The CDR3 contains 13 residues.

This clonotype was seen ten or more times. The chain carries TRBV24-1 and TRBJ1-2, with D possibly matching TRBD1 (5 bases). Trimming left V 7 bases short and J 4 bases short, with 15 bases between. The CDR3 covers 14 residues. The germline V gene has CDR1 KGHDR and CDR2 SFDVKD. CDR3 protein: CATSGGDGVYGYTF. In DNA, the CDR3 is TGTGCCACCAGCGGTGGGGACGGGGTCTATGGCTACACCTTC.

The chain combines TRBV6-1 with TRBJ1-6; D gene ambiguous. V lost 6 bases to trimming and J lost 8 bases, with 14 bases between them. Looked up from germline, CDR1 is MNHNS and CDR2 is SASEGT. This CDR3 comprises 14 residues. The CDR3 is CASSPTVNDSPLHF. As DNA, the CDR3 is TGTGCCAGCAGCCCTACAGTCAACGATTCACCCCTCCACTTT.

The V call is TRBV28, the J call TRBJ1-2; the D is unclear. The V gene's germline CDR1 is MDHEN and CDR2 SYDVKM. The CDR3 runs to 13 residues. V lost 7 bases and J 8 bases, leaving 17 bases between the germline ends. DNA for the CDR3: TGTGCCAGCACCGCCGATCGGGCAGTGGGCTACACCTTC. This translates into CASTADRAVGYTF.

At least ten counts were recorded for this clonotype. The rearrangement joins TRBV5-1 to TRBJ1-3; TRBD1 aligns across 7 bases. Germline V CDR1 and CDR2: SGHRS, YFSETQ. There are 16 residues in the CDR3. V was pared by 4 bases and J by 0 bases, with 7 bases of the junction left unmatched. The CDR3 DNA reads as TGCGCCAGCAGCCAGGGGGGGGTAGGCTCTGGAAACACCATATATTTT. It encodes CASSQGGVGSGNTIYF. The whole variable domain, remainder taken from reference TRBV5-1 and TRBJ1-3, is KAGVTQTPRYLIKTRGQQVTLSCSPISGHRSVSWYQQTPGQGLQFLFEYFSETQRNKGNFPGRFSGRQFSNSRSEMNVSTLELGDSALYLCASSQGGVGSGNTIYFGEGSWLTVV.

V is TRBV30 and J is TRBJ2-5, with 7 nucleotides matching TRBD2. CDR3 length: 14 residues. CDR1 GTSNPN and CDR2 SVGIG come from the germline V gene (reference sequence). Losses at the gene ends were 8 bases for V and 5 bases for J; bases not matched to a gene: 14. The CDR3 spells CALYVPGGLETQYF. The DNA for the CDR3 is TGTGCCCTCTATGTTCCGGGAGGTTTGGAGACCCAGTACTTC.

Only a few counts were recorded for this clonotype. V gene TRBV12-3 or TRBV12-4 combines with J gene TRBJ1-2; 7 bases are a match to TRBD1. V shed 6 bases, J shed 7 bases, and the junction held 5 bases outside the gene matches. CDR3 length: 12 amino acids. The chain's CDR3 is CASSTGVTGYTF. Here the CDR3 DNA reads TGTGCCAGCAGCACAGGGGTCACTGGCTACACCTTC.

In its sample, this clonotype was seen a few times. The V gene is TRBV12-3 or TRBV12-4, the J gene TRBJ2-7; D call uncertain. The CDR3 is 15 amino acids. V shed 2 bases and J shed 0 bases, with 11 bases lying between them. The CDR3 nucleotides read TGTGCCAGCAGTTTAAGGACCGCTTACTCCTACGAGCAGTACTTC. It is translated as CASSLRTAYSYEQYF.

This clonotype occurred many times. V usage is TRBV7-9 and J usage is TRBJ2-5, with D hard to call. CDR1 and CDR2 from the germline V gene are SEHNR and FQNEAQ (reference sequence). CDR3 length equals 13 residues. The V end was cut by 3 bases, the J end by 2 bases, with 7 bases between. CDR3 region: CASSFTIQETQYF. The CDR3 region has the DNA TGTGCCAGCAGCTTCACTATACAAGAGACCCAGTACTTC.

This chain links TRBV28 with TRBJ1-1; D is undetermined. Germline V gives CDR1 MDHEN, CDR2 SYDVKM. This CDR3 spans 15 amino acids. Trimming took off 1 base at V and 4 bases at J, with 13 bases between the two ends. The CDR3 DNA reads TGTGCCAGCAGTTTATCTCGGAGGGTAGGCACTGAAGCTTTCTTT. It yields the protein CASSLSRRVGTEAFF.

Remarks on this clonotype: In this CDR3 the conserved last residue, phenylalanine or tryptophan, is missing, so a read error is likely. The chain's CDR3 is CASRNLVGGEETQYL. The CDR3 nucleotides are TGTGCCAGCAGAAATTTAGTGGGGGGCGAAGAGACCCAGTACCTC. The genes are TRBV6-1 and TRBJ2-5, with D perhaps assigned TRBD1 or TRBD2 (6 bases each). CDR1 and CDR2 (germline): MNHNS, SASEGT. V lost 6 bases to trimming and J lost 3 bases, with 17 bases between them. This CDR3 comprises 15 residues.